These T cell receptor beta chains were read from a single sample in a study of T cell responses to AZD1222 COVID-19 vaccine. Using immunoSEQ multiplex PCR, the repertoire was profiled, and TCRdb retains in-frame clones only, with some absent. The sample lists under 200,000 clones, around 88% occurring once. The sequenced sample was peripheral blood, obtained 28 days after the second AZD1222 dose. These receptors were collected from an adult who received the AZD1222 COVID-19 vaccine. CDR3s include the opening cysteine and the closing phenylalanine or tryptophan. A D gene is named only where the DNA matches it firmly. The listing skips clone size in some rows; elsewhere it reads once, few, many or a size class.

>TRBD1|TRBV3-1/TRBV3-2|once|TRBJ2-3
CASTTTGDPTDTQYF
TGTGCCAGCACCACTACAGGGGACCCCACAGATACGCAGTATTTT
>TRBD2|TRBV5-8|-|TRBJ2-3
CASSKRDYLYPADTQYF
TGTGCCAGCAGCAAGAGGGACTATTTGTACCCTGCAGATACGCAGTATTTT
>-|TRBV10-2|-|TRBJ2-7
CASSESVGEQYF
TGCGCCAGCAGTGAAAGTGTGGGCGAGCAGTACTTC
>-|TRBV19|-|TRBJ2-3
CASSTGPQVDTQYF
TGTGCCAGTAGTACTGGCCCTCAAGTAGATACGCAGTATTTT
>-|TRBV27|-|TRBJ2-5
CASSFAETQYF
TGTGCCAGCAGTTTCGCAGAGACCCAGTACTTC
>TRBD2|TRBV4-2|-|TRBJ2-7
CASSPLAGENYEQYF
TGTGCCAGCAGCCCGCTAGCGGGGGAAAACTACGAGCAGTACTTC
>-|TRBV3-1/TRBV3-2|-|TRBJ1-2
CASSPTGETGYTF
TGTGCCAGCAGCCCGACCGGGGAGACTGGCTACACCTTC
>TRBD2|TRBV29-1|-|TRBJ2-2
CSAGTSVPGELFF
TGCAGCGCCGGGACTAGTGTTCCCGGGGAGCTGTTTTTT
>-|TRBV5-1|-|TRBJ2-5
CASSLGQAEETQYF
TGCGCCAGCAGCTTGGGACAGGCCGAAGAGACCCAGTACTTC
>-|TRBV15|-|TRBJ1-4
CATSRDRATNEKLFF
TGTGCCACCAGCAGAGACAGGGCAACTAATGAAAAACTGTTTTTT
>-|TRBV6-5|-|TRBJ1-1
CASRTGNTEAFF
TGTGCCAGCAGAACAGGGAACACTGAAGCTTTCTTT
>-|TRBV7-8|-|TRBJ2-1
CASSPQFF
TGTGCCAGCAGCCCCCAGTTCTTC
>-|TRBV9|few|TRBJ2-7
CASSVALGEQYF
TGTGCCAGCAGCGTAGCCTTAGGGGAGCAGTACTTC
>TRBD1|TRBV13|-|TRBJ1-3
CASSTGGSGNTIYF
TGTGCCAGCAGCACAGGGGGCTCTGGAAACACCATATATTTT
>TRBD2|TRBV7-6|-|TRBJ2-3
CAISHPFSGGAGDTQYF
TGTGCCATTTCGCACCCCTTCTCCGGGGGGGCGGGAGATACGCAGTATTTT
>-|TRBV11-2|-|TRBJ2-5
CASSPDPSFEKTQYF
TGTGCCAGCAGCCCGGACCCCTCTTTCGAAAAGACCCAGTACTTC
>TRBD1|TRBV6-5|-|TRBJ2-7
CASSETGLSYEQYF
TGTGCCAGCAGCGAGACAGGGCTTTCCTACGAGCAGTACTTC
>-|TRBV2|-|TRBJ2-4
CASSPSSLAKNIQYF
TGTGCCAGCAGTCCATCTAGCCTAGCCAAAAACATTCAGTACTTC
>-|TRBV5-1|once|TRBJ1-1
CASSVGEVWTEAFF
TGCGCCAGCAGTGTTGGGGAGGTGTGGACTGAAGCTTTCTTT
>-|TRBV25-1|once|TRBJ1-1
CASSGMIQGPEAFF
TGTGCCAGCAGTGGTATGATACAGGGTCCTGAAGCTTTCTTT
>TRBD2|TRBV30|-|TRBJ2-3
CALSRTSGADTQYF
TGTGCTTTGAGTCGGACTAGCGGGGCCGATACGCAGTATTTT
>TRBD1|TRBV5-1|-|TRBJ1-1
CASTGTGREAFF
TGCGCCAGTACCGGGACAGGGCGGGAAGCTTTCTTT
>-|TRBV2|-|TRBJ2-2
CASSRRTTTGELFF
TGTGCCAGCAGTCGGAGGACAACCACCGGGGAGCTGTTTTTT
>-|TRBV4-1|-|TRBJ1-5
CASSQGVYLGNQPQHF
TGCGCCAGCAGCCAAGGAGTTTACTTAGGCAATCAGCCCCAGCATTTT
>TRBD2|TRBV6-2/TRBV6-3|-|TRBJ2-5
CASGPGLASETQYF
TGTGCCAGCGGCCCCGGACTAGCAAGTGAGACCCAGTACTTC
>TRBD1|TRBV9|-|TRBJ1-2
CASSVGTDRVNYGYTF
TGTGCCAGCAGCGTAGGGACGGACAGGGTGAACTATGGCTACACCTTC
>TRBD1|TRBV27|-|TRBJ2-7
CASSLSGTGREQYF
TGTGCCAGCAGTTTATCGGGGACAGGGAGGGAGCAGTACTTC
>-|TRBV6-2/TRBV6-3|once|TRBJ2-1
CASSPEASYNEQFF
TGTGCCAGCAGCCCAGAAGCTAGTTACAATGAGCAGTTCTTC
>-|TRBV6-1|-|TRBJ2-7
CASSVGGYEQYF
TGTGCCAGCAGTGTTGGGGGGTACGAGCAGTACTTC
>-|TRBV6-5|many|TRBJ1-1
CASRTGENTEAFF
TGTGCCAGCAGGACAGGTGAGAACACTGAAGCTTTCTTT
>TRBD1|TRBV5-1|-|TRBJ2-7
CASSLVGTGGREQYF
TGCGCCAGCAGCTTGGTGGGTACAGGGGGCCGCGAGCAGTACTTC
>TRBD1|TRBV5-4|-|TRBJ2-3
CASSGGQVLTDTQYF
TGTGCCAGCAGCGGAGGACAGGTGCTCACAGATACGCAGTATTTT
>-|TRBV27|-|TRBJ2-1
CASIRKIGDEQFF
TGTGCCAGCATCCGGAAGATCGGGGATGAGCAGTTCTTC
>TRBD1|TRBV5-8|-|TRBJ1-3
CASSFDRGSIGNTIYF
TGTGCCAGCAGCTTCGACAGGGGTTCGATCGGAAACACCATATATTTT
>TRBD1|TRBV6-2/TRBV6-3|-|TRBJ2-1
CASSYSPRGNEQFF
TGTGCCAGCAGTTATAGTCCCAGGGGGAATGAGCAGTTCTTC
>TRBD2|TRBV11-3|once|TRBJ2-3
CASSVAGDLTDTQYF
TGTGCCAGCAGCGTAGCGGGGGATCTCACAGATACGCAGTATTTT
>-|TRBV7-9|-|TRBJ2-5
CASSNSLGRGIRETQYF
TGTGCCAGCAGCAACTCGCTGGGGCGGGGTATTCGAGAGACCCAGTACTTC
>-|TRBV10-3|once|TRBJ2-3
CAISDLQRRQADTQYF
TGTGCCATCAGTGATCTCCAACGGCGGCAGGCGGATACGCAGTATTTT
>-|TRBV18|-|TRBJ1-2
CASSPRTESNYGYTF
TGTGCCAGCTCACCACGGACAGAAAGTAACTATGGCTACACCTTC
>TRBD1|TRBV5-4|-|TRBJ1-2
CASSTQGAPNGYTF
TGTGCCAGCAGCACACAGGGGGCACCCAATGGCTACACCTTC
>-|TRBV19|-|TRBJ1-5
CASSISGDLYSNQPQHF
TGTGCCAGTAGTATTTCTGGGGACCTATATAGCAATCAGCCCCAGCATTTT
>-|TRBV6-5|-|TRBJ1-2
CASRPTGDLRGYTF
TGTGCCAGCAGGCCCACCGGGGACCTCCGTGGCTACACCTTC
>-|TRBV6-5|-|TRBJ1-2
CASSRAPDYGYTF
TGTGCCAGCAGTAGGGCTCCTGACTATGGCTACACCTTC
>TRBD1|TRBV6-4|-|TRBJ1-2
CASSATGEGVYGYTF
TGTGCCAGCAGCGCTACAGGGGAGGGGGTCTATGGCTACACCTTC
>TRBD1|TRBV12-5|few|TRBJ2-7
CASGPGQGKPYEQYF
TGTGCTAGTGGTCCGGGACAGGGGAAGCCTTACGAGCAGTACTTC
>-|TRBV19|-|TRBJ2-7
CATSLSRSPSYEQYF
TGTGCCACCTCGCTTAGCAGGAGCCCGTCCTACGAGCAGTACTTC
>-|TRBV19|-|TRBJ2-7
CASSIGLGPYEQYF
TGTGCCAGTAGTATAGGTCTGGGCCCCTACGAGCAGTACTTC
>-|TRBV4-1|-|TRBJ1-5
CASSQGPYSNQPQHF
TGCGCCAGCAGCCAAGGCCCCTATAGCAATCAGCCCCAGCATTTT
>-|TRBV12-3/TRBV12-4|-|TRBJ2-3
CASSPDTDTQYF
TGTGCCAGCAGTCCAGACACAGATACGCAGTATTTT
>-|TRBV29-1|-|TRBJ1-1
CSVLQPNTEAFF
TGCAGCGTTTTACAACCGAACACTGAAGCTTTCTTT
>-|TRBV7-2|-|TRBJ1-2
CASSSTGNYGYTF
TGTGCCAGCAGCTCAACAGGGAACTATGGCTACACCTTC
>-|TRBV14|-|TRBJ2-6
CASSHQLTTGSGANVLTF
TGTGCCAGCAGCCACCAACTCACCACAGGGTCTGGGGCCAACGTCCTGACTTTC
>-|TRBV6-1|-|TRBJ2-1
CASSEAWYNEQFF
TGTGCCAGCAGTGAAGCTTGGTACAATGAGCAGTTCTTC